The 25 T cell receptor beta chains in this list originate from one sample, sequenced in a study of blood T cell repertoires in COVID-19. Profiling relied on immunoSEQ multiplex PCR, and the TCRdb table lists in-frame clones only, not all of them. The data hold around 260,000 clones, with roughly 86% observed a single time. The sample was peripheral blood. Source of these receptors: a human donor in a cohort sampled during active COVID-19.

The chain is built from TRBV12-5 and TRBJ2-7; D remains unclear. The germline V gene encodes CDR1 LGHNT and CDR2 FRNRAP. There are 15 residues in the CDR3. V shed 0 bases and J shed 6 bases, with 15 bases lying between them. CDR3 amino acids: CASGLVLYGLVEQYF. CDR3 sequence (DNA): TGTGCTAGTGGTTTGGTACTGTACGGTCTGGTCGAGCAGTACTTC. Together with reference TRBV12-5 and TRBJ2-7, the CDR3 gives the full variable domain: DARVTQTPRHKVTEMGQEVTMRCQPILGHNTVFWYRQTMMQGLELLAYFRNRAPLDDSGMPKDRFSAEMPDATLATLKIQPSEPRDSAVYFCASGLVLYGLVEQYFGPGTRLTVT.

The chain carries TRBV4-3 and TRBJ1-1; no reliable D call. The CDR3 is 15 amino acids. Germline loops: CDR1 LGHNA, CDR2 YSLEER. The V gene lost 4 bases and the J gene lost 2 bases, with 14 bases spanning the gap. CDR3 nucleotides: TGCGCCAGCAGCCTGACCCGGGGTGCCAACACTGAAGCTTTCTTT. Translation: CASSLTRGANTEAFF.

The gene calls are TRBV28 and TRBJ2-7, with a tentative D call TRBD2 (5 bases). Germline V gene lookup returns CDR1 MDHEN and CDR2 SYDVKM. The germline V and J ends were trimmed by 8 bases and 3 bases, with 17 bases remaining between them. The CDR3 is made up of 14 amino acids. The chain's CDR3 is CASRAGGRSYEQYF. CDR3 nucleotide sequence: TGTGCCAGCCGGGCCGGTGGGAGAAGCTACGAGCAGTACTTC.

The CDR3 protein is CASSSGTLDEQYF. Here the CDR3 DNA reads TGTGCCAGCAGTTCCGGGACTCTCGACGAGCAGTACTTC. The rearrangement uses TRBV6-5 and TRBJ2-7; maybe TRBD2 (6 bases). Trimming took 4 bases from V and 5 from J, leaving 12 bases between them. The CDR3 runs 13 residues. In germline, CDR1 is MNHEY, CDR2 SVGAGI.

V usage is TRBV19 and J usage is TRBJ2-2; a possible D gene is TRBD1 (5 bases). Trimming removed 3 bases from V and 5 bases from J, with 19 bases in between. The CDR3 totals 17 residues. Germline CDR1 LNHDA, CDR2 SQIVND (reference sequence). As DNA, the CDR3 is TGTGCCAGTAGTATTACGAACCGACAGTACAAAACCGGGGAGCTGTTTTTT. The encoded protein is CASSITNRQYKTGELFF.

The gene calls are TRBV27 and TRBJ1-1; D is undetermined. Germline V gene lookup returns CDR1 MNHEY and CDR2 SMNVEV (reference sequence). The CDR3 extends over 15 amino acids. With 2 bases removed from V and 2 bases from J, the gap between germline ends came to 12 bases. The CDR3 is CASSLGLLGNTEAFF. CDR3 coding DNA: TGTGCCAGCAGTTTAGGGCTGCTCGGCAACACTGAAGCTTTCTTT.

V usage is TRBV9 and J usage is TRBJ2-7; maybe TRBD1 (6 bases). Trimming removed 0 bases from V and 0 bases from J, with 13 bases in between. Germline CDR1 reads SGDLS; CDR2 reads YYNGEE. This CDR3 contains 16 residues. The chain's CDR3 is CASSVEDRLNSYEQYF. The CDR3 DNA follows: TGTGCCAGCAGCGTAGAAGACAGGTTGAACTCCTACGAGCAGTACTTC.

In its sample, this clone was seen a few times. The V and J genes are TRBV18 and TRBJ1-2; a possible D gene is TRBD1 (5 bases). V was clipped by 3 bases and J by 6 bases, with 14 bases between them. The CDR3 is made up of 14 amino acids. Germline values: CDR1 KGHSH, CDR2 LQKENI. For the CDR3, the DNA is TGTGCCAGCTCACCCCTCCTGACAGAAGATGGCTACACCTTC. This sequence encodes CASSPLLTEDGYTF. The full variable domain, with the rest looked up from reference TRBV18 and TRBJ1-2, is NAGVMQNPRHLVRRRGQEARLRCSPMKGHSHVYWYRQLPEEGLKFMVYLQKENIIDESGMPKERFSAEFPKEGPSILRIQQVVRGDSAAYFCASSPLLTEDGYTFGSGTRLTVV.

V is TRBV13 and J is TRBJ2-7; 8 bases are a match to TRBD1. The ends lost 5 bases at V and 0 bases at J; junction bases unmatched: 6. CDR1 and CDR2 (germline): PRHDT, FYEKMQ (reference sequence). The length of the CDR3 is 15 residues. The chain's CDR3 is CASSPTGQASYEQYF. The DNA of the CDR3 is TGTGCCAGCAGCCCGACGGGACAGGCCTCCTACGAGCAGTACTTC. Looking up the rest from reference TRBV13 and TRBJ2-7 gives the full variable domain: AAGVIQSPRHLIKEKRETATLKCYPIPRHDTVYWYQQGPGQDPQFLISFYEKMQSDKGSIPDRFSAQQFSDYHSELNMSSLELGDSALYFCASSPTGQASYEQYFGPGTRLTVT.

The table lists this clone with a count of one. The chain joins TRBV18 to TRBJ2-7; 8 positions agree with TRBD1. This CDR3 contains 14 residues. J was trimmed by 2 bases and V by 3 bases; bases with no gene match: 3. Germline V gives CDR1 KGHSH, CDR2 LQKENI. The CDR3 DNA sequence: TGTGCCAGCTCACCCACGGGACAGGCCTACGAGCAGTACTTC. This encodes CASSPTGQAYEQYF.

The CDR3 protein is CAISEGGGNTEAFF. CDR3 DNA: TGTGCCATCAGTGAGGGGGGCGGGAACACTGAAGCTTTCTTT. The chain couples TRBV10-3 to TRBJ1-1, with D perhaps TRBD1 (6 bases). The CDR3 covers 14 residues. V was pared by 2 bases and J by 1 base, with 8 bases between. Looked up from germline, CDR1 is ENHRY and CDR2 is SYGVKD.

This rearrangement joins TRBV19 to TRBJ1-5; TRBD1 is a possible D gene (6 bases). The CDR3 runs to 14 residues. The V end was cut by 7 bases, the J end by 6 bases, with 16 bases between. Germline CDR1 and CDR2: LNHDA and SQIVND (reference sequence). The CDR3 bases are TGTGCCAGTACCTGGGACATCCTCGGTCAGCCCCAGCATTTT. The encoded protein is CASTWDILGQPQHF.

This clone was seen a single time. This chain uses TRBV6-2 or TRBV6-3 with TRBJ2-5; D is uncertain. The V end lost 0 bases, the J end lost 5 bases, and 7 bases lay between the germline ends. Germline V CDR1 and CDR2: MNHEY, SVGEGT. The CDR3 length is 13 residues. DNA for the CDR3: TGTGCCAGCAGTTACTCCCGGCGGGAGACCCAGTACTTC. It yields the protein CASSYSRRETQYF.

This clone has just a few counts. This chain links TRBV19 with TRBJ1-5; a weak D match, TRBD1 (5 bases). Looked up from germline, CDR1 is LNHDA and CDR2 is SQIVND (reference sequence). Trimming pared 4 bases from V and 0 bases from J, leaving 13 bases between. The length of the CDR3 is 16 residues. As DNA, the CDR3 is TGTGCCAGTAGTACCCTGGCAGGGTATAGCAATCAGCCCCAGCATTTT. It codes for CASSTLAGYSNQPQHF.

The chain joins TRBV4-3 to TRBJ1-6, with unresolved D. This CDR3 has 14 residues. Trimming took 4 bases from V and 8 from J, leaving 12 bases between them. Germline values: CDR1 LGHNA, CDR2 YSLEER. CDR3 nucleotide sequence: TGCGCCAGCAGCCCGGCGCAGGTTCATTCACCCCTCCACTTT. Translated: CASSPAQVHSPLHF.

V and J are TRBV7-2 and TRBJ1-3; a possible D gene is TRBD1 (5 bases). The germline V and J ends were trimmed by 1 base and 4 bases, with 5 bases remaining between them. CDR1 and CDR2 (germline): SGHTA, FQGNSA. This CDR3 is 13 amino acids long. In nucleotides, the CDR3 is TGTGCCAGCAGCTTAGGACAGGGAAACACCATATATTTT. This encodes CASSLGQGNTIYF.

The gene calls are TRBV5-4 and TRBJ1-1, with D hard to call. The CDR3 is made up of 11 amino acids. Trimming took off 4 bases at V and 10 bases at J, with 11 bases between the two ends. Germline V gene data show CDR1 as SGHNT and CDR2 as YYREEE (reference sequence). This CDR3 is CASSPAGGAFF. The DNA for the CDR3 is TGTGCCAGCAGCCCGGCTGGAGGAGCTTTCTTT.

The CDR3 loop is CASSFASSGYSYEQYF. The DNA of the CDR3 is TGCGCCAGCAGCTTTGCATCTAGCGGATACTCCTACGAGCAGTACTTC. The rearrangement links TRBV5-1 to TRBJ2-7; 7 bases align to TRBD2. CDR1 is SGHRS and CDR2 is YFSETQ in the germline V gene. V lost 2 bases, J lost 0 bases, and 8 bases stayed unmatched. This CDR3 contains 16 residues.

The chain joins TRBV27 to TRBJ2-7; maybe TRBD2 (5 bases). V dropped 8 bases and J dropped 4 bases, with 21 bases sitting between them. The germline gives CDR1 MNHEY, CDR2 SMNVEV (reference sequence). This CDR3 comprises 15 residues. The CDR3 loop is CASRLLEAAIYEQYF. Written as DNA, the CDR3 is TGTGCCAGCCGCCTGTTAGAAGCGGCGATTTACGAGCAGTACTTC.

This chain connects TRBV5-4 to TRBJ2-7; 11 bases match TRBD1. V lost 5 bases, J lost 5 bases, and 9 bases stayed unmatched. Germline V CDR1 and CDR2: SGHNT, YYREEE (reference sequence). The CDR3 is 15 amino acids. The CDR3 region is CASSLRDRGFHEQYF. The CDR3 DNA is TGTGCCAGCAGTTTGCGGGACAGGGGGTTCCACGAGCAGTACTTC.

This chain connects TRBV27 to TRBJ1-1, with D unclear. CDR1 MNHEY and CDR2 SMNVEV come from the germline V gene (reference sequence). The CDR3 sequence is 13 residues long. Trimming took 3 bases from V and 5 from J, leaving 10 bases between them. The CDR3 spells CASSFLIKTEAFF. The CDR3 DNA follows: TGTGCCAGCAGTTTTCTAATTAAAACTGAAGCTTTCTTT.

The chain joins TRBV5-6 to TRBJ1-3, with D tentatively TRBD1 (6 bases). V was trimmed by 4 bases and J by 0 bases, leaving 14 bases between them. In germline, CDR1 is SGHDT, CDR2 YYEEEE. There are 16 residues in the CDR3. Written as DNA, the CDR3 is TGTGCCAGCAGCCTCCCGGACAGCCGCTCTGGAAACACCATATATTTT. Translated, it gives CASSLPDSRSGNTIYF.

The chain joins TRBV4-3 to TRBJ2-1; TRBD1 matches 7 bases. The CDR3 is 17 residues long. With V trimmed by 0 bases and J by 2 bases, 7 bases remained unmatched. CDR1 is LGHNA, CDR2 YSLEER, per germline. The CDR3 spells CASSQDWLGQPYNEQFF. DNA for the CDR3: TGCGCCAGCAGCCAAGATTGGTTGGGACAGCCCTACAATGAGCAGTTCTTC.

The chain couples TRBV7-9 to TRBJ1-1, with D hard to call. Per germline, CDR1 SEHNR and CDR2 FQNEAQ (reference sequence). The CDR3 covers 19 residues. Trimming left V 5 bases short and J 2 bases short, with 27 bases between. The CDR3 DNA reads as TGTGCCAGCAGCCTCTTATCGCCCCGACGGGAGCGGAGAAACACTGAAGCTTTCTTT. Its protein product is CASSLLSPRRERRNTEAFF.

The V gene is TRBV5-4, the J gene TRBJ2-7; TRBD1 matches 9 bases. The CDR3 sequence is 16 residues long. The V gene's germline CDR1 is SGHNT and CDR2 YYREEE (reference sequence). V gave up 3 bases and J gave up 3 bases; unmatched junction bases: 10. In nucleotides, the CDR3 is TGTGCCAGCAGCTCCAAAAACAGGGGGCCGCTCTACGAGCAGTACTTC. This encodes CASSSKNRGPLYEQYF.